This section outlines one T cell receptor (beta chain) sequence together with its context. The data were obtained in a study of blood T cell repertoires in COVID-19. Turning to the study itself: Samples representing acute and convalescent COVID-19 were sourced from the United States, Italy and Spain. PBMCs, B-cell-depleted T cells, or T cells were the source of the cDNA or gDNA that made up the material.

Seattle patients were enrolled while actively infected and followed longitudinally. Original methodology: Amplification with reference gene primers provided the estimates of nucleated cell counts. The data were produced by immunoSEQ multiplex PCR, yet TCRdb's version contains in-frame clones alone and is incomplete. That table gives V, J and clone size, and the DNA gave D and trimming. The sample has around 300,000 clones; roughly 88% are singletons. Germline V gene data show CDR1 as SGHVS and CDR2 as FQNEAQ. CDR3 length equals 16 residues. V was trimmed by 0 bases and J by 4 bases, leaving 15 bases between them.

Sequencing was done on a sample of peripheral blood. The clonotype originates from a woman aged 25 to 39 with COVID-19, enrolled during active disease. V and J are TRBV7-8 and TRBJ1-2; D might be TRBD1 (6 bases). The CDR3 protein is CASSLAGGRSGYGYTF. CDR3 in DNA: TGTGCCAGCAGCTTAGCCGGGGGGCGCAGTGGCTATGGCTACACCTTC.